Given below is one TCR beta chain in context. Repertoires were generated with immunoSEQ multiplex PCR, while TCRdb's copy carries only in-frame clones and drops some. The sample records around 150,000 clones, approximately 80% being singletons. Cohort assignment relied on participant-reported clinical history. The data were obtained in a study of blood T cell repertoires in COVID-19. Study-wide context: There were acute and convalescent COVID-19 samples, and they came from the United States, Italy and Spain. PBMCs, B-cell-depleted T cells, or T cells provided the cDNA or gDNA that made up the material.

CDR3 length: 15 residues. Trimming cost V 3 bases and J 9 bases; bases outside gene matches: 9. Germline CDR1 and CDR2: SEHNR and FQNEAQ (reference sequence). This chain connects TRBV7-9 to TRBJ2-7, with 12 bases matching TRBD2. Sequences were obtained from PBMCs or T cells enriched from blood (not recorded which). The sequence derives from a man aged 70 or older who had been exposed to COVID-19. CDR3 in DNA: TGTGCCAGCAGCTTCGGACTAGCGGGGTCTTGGGGGCAGTACTTC. Its protein is CASSFGLAGSWGQYF.